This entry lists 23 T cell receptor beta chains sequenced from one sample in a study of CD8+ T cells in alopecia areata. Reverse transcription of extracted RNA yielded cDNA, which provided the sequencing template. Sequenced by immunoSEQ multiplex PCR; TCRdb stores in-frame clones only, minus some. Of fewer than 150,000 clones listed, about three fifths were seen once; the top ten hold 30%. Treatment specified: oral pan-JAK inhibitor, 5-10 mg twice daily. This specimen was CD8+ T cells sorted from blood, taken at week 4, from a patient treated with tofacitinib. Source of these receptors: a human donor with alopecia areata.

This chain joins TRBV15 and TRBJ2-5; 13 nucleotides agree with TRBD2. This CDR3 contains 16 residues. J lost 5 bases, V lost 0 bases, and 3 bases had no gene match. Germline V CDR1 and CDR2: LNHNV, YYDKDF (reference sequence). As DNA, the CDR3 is TGTGCCACCAGCAGAGATGGGACTAGCGGGGAGGAGACCCAGTACTTC. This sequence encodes CATSRDGTSGEETQYF.

CDR3 residues: CSVPLGTSSYNEQFF. Written as DNA, the CDR3 is TGCAGCGTCCCTTTGGGAACGAGCTCCTACAATGAGCAGTTCTTC. The V call is TRBV29-1, the J call TRBJ2-1; D uncertain. Germline V gives CDR1 SQVTM, CDR2 ANQGSEA. V was pared by 6 bases and J by 0 bases, with 15 bases between. The CDR3 is 15 amino acids.

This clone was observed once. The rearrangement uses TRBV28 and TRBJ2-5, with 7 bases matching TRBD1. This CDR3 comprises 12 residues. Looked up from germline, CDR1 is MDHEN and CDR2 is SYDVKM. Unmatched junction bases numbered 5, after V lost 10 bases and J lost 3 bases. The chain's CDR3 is CAIQGPKETQYF. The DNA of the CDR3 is TGTGCCATACAGGGGCCTAAAGAGACCCAGTACTTC.

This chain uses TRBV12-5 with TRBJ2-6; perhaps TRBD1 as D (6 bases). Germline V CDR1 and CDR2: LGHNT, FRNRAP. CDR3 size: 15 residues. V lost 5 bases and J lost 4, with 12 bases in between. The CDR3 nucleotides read TGTGCTAGTGGTCCAGGGGTTTTCGGGGCCAACGTCCTGACTTTC. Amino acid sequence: CASGPGVFGANVLTF.

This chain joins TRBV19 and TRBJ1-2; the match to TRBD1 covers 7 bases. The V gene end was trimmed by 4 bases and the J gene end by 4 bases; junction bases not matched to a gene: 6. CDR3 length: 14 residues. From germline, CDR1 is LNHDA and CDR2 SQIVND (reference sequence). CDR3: CASSTRQGGYGYTF. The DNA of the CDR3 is TGTGCCAGTAGTACCAGACAGGGCGGCTATGGCTACACCTTC.

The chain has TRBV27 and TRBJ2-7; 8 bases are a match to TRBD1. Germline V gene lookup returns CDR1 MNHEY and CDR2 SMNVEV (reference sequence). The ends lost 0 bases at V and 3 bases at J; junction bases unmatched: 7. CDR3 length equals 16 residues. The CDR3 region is CASSLSWAGGSYEQYF. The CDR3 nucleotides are TGTGCCAGCAGTTTATCGTGGGCAGGGGGCAGCTACGAGCAGTACTTC.

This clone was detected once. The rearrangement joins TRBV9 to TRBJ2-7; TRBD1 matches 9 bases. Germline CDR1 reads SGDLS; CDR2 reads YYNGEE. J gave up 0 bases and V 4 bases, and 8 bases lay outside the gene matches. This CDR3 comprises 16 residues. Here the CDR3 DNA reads TGTGCCAGCAGCCCTCGGACAGGGGTGGGCTCCTACGAGCAGTACTTC. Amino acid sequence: CASSPRTGVGSYEQYF.

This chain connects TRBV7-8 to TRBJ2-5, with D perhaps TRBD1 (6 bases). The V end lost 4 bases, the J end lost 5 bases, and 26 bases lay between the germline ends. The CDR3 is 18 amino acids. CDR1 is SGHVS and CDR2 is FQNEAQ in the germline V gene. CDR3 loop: CASSYNPDSPIGLETQYF. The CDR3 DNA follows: TGTGCCAGCAGCTACAACCCGGACAGTCCCATCGGGCTGGAGACCCAGTACTTC.

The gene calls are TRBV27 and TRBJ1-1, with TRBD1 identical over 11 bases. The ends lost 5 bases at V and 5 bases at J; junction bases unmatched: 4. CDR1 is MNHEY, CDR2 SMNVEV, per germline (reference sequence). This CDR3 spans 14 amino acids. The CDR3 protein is CASSGQGALTEAFF. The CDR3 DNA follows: TGTGCCAGCAGTGGACAGGGGGCGTTAACTGAAGCTTTCTTT.

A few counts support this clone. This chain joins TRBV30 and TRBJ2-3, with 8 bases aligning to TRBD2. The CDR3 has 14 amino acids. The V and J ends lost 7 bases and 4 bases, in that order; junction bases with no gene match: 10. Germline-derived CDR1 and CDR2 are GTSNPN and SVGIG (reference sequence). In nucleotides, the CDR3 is TGTGCCTCGGTGGGACTAGAAGGAGCAGATACGCAGTATTTT. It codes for CASVGLEGADTQYF.

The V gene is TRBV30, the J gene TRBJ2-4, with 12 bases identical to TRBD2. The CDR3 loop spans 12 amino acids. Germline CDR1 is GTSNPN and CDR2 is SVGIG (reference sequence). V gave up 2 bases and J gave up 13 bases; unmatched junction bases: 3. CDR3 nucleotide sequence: TGTGCCTGGAGTCCAGGACTAGCGGGGCAGTACTTC. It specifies CAWSPGLAGQYF. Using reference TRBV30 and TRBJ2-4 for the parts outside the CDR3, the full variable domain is SQTIHQWPATLVQPVGSPLSLECTVEGTSNPNLYWYRQAAGRGLQLLFYSVGIGQISSEVPQNLSASRPQDRQFILSSKKLLLSDSGFYLCAWSPGLAGQYFGAGTRLSVL.

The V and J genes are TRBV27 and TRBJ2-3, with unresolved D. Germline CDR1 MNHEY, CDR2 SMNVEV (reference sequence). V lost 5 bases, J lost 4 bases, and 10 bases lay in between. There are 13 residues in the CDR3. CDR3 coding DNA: TGTGCCAGCAGTGCTAGTTGGCCAGATACGCAGTATTTT. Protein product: CASSASWPDTQYF.

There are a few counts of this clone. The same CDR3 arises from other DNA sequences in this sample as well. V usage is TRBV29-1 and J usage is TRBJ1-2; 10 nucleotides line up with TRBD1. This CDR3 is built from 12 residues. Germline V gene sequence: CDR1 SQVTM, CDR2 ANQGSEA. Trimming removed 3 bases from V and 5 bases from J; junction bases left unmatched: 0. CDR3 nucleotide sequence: TGCAGCGTTGAGGGACAGGGGTATGGCTACACCTTC. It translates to CSVEGQGYGYTF.

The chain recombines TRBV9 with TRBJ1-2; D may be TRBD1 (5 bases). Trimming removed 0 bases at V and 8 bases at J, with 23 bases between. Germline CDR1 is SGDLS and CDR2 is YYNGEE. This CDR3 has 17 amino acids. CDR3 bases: TGTGCCAGCAGCGTAGCCCTAGGCGGAGGGGCGCCCCGGGGCTACACCTTC. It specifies CASSVALGGGAPRGYTF. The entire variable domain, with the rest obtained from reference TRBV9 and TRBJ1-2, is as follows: DSGVTQTPKHLITATGQRVTLRCSPRSGDLSVYWYQQSLDQGLQFLIQYYNGEERAKGNILERFSAQQFPDLHSELNLSSLELGDSALYFCASSVALGGGAPRGYTFGSGTRLTVV.

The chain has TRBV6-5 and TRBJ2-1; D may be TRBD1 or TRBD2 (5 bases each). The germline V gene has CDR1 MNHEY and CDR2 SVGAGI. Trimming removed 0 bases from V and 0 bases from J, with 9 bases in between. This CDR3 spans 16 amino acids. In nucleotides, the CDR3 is TGTGCCAGCAGTTACTCGGGACGGGGCTCCTACAATGAGCAGTTCTTC. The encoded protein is CASSYSGRGSYNEQFF.

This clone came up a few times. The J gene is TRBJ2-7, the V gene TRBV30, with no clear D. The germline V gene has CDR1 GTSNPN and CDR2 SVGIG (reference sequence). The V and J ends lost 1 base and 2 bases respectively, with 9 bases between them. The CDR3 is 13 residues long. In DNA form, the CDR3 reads TGTGCCTGGAGTGGTCGGTCCCCCTACGAGCAGTACTTC. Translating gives CAWSGRSPYEQYF.

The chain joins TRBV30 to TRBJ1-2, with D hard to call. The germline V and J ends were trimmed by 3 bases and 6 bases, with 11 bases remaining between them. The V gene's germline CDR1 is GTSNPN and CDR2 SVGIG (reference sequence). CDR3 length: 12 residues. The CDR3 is CAWRGFENGYTF. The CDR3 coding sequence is TGTGCCTGGAGGGGGTTTGAAAATGGCTACACCTTC.

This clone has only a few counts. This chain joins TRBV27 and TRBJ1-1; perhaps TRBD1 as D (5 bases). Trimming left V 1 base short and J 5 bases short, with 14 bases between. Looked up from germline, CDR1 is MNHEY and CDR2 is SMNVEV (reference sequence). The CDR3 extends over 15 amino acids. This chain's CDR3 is CASSLYSGLTTEAFF. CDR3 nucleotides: TGTGCCAGCAGTTTATACTCGGGACTGACGACTGAAGCTTTCTTT.

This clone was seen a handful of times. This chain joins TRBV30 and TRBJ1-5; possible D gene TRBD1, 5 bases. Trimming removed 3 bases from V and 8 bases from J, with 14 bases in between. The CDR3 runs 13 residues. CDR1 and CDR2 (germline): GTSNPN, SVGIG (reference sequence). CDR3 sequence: CAWRGRAAEPQHF. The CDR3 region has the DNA TGTGCCTGGAGAGGCAGGGCGGCGGAGCCCCAGCATTTT.

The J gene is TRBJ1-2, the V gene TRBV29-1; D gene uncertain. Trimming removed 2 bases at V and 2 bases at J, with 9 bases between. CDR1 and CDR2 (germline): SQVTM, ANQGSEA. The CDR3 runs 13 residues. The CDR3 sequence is CSVEHRSNYGYTF. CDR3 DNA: TGCAGCGTTGAACACAGAAGCAACTATGGCTACACCTTC.

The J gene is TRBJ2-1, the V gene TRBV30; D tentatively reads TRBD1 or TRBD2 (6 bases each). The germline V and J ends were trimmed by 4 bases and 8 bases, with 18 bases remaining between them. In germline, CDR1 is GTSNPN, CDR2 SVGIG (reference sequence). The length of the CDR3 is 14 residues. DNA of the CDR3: TGTGCCTGGAACCCGGGACTCAAGGGGGATGAGCAGTTCTTC. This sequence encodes CAWNPGLKGDEQFF.

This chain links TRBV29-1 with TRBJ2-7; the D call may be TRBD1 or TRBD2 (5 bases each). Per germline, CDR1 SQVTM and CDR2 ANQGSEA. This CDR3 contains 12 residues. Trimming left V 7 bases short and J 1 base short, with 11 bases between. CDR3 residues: CSARDGSYEQYF. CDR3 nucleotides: TGCAGCGCGAGGGACGGGTCCTACGAGCAGTACTTC.

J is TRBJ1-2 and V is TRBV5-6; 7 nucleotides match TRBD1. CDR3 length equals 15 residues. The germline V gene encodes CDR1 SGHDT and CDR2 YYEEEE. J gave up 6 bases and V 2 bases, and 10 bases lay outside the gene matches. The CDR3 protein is CASSFAITGDDGYTF. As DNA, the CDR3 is TGTGCCAGCAGCTTTGCGATAACAGGGGACGATGGCTACACCTTC.